This passage covers 14 T cell receptor beta chains from one sample sequenced in a study of T-cell memory formation after mild COVID-19. Each CDR3 protein gets one entry after TCRdb re-called the 5' RACE reads with MiXCR. The sample records under 300,000 distinct CDR3 sequences, roughly 8.2% being singletons. Source material: PBMCs or a T cell subset sorted from them (not recorded which). Receptors originate from a young man who had mild COVID-19 (a few samples of this study predate the infection). Cell type and time point are not known.

This clonotype was observed a handful of times. The chain is built from TRBV6-5 and TRBJ1-1; D possibly corresponds to TRBD1 (5 bases). The CDR3 is made up of 14 amino acids. Per germline, CDR1 MNHEY and CDR2 SVGAGI. V lost 2 bases and J 0 bases, leaving 7 bases between the germline ends. For the CDR3, the DNA is TGTGCCAGCAGTTACGACAGATTGAACACTGAAGCTTTCTTT. The encoded protein is CASSYDRLNTEAFF.

This clonotype was recorded at least ten times. The V call is TRBV7-2, the J call TRBJ2-5; D gene unclear. The germline CDR1 and CDR2 sequences are SGHTA and FQGNSA. V was cut by 2 bases and J by 7 bases, with 17 bases left in between. CDR3 length: 15 residues. The CDR3 coding sequence is TGTGCCAGCAGCTTAAGTTTGGGGAAAACGGGGACCCAGTACTTC. It is translated as CASSLSLGKTGTQYF. Drawing the rest from reference TRBV7-2 and TRBJ2-5, the complete variable domain is GAGVSQSPSNKVTEKGKDVELRCDPISGHTALYWYRQSLGQGLEFLIYFQGNSAPDKSGLPSDRFSAERTGGSVSTLTIQRTQQEDSAVYLCASSLSLGKTGTQYFGPGTRLLVL.

This chain uses TRBV6-1 with TRBJ1-4; D might be TRBD1 (6 bases). V was pared by 8 bases and J by 4 bases, with 17 bases between. Germline-derived CDR1 and CDR2 are MNHNS and SASEGT. This CDR3 is 15 amino acids long. The CDR3 DNA follows: TGTGCCAGCGGACCCTGGAGGGGGAGTAATGAAAAACTGTTTTTT. It specifies CASGPWRGSNEKLFF.

This clonotype was recorded many times. The chain recombines TRBV7-2 with TRBJ2-7; D is unclear. Germline values: CDR1 SGHTA, CDR2 FQGNSA. Trimming shortened V by 4 bases and J by 4 bases, and 5 bases separated the two germline ends. CDR3 length: 11 amino acids. The CDR3 DNA reads TGTGCCAGCAGCTGGGCTTACGAGCAGTACTTC. It yields the protein CASSWAYEQYF.

This clonotype was found a few times. Sequence at one end of the junction differs from germline and may be a read error. This chain connects TRBV4-2 to TRBJ2-3, with 8 positions matching TRBD1. The CDR3 extends over 17 amino acids. The germline V gene encodes CDR1 LGHNA and CDR2 YNFKEQ. The CDR3 DNA reads TGTGCCAGCAGCCAACTCGGGGGCAGGGGGCTTATAGATGCGCAGTATTTT. The encoded protein is CASSQLGGRGLIDAQYF.

This clonotype was observed a handful of times. The chain employs TRBV7-2 and TRBJ2-2; 8 bases map to TRBD1. Germline V CDR1 and CDR2: SGHTA, FQGNSA. This CDR3 is built from 17 residues. With V trimmed by 4 bases and J by 7 bases, 14 bases remained unmatched. The CDR3 DNA sequence: TGTGCCAGCAGCTCCAAACCGGGACAGGACCGGGGCGGGGAGCTGTTTTTT. Residues: CASSSKPGQDRGGELFF.

The V and J genes are TRBV7-2 and TRBJ1-5, with TRBD1 identical over 7 bases. V was pared by 0 bases and J by 6 bases, with 14 bases of the junction left unmatched. CDR1 and CDR2 (germline): SGHTA, FQGNSA. This CDR3 spans 18 amino acids. CDR3 bases: TGTGCCAGCAGCTTAGCGCAGAACGGCGAGGGGGCAAGTCAGCCCCAGCATTTT. Translating gives CASSLAQNGEGASQPQHF.

This clonotype occurred a few times. V is TRBV4-3 and J is TRBJ1-1, with D possibly being TRBD1 (5 bases). The germline V gene has CDR1 LGHNA and CDR2 YSLEER. With 0 bases removed from V and 0 bases from J, the gap between germline ends came to 11 bases. The CDR3 loop spans 16 amino acids. In nucleotides, the CDR3 is TGCGCCAGCAGCCAAGATGGGGGAACGATGAACACTGAAGCTTTCTTT. Its protein is CASSQDGGTMNTEAFF.

This clonotype has only a few counts. The chain recombines TRBV4-1 with TRBJ2-3; D may be TRBD1 (5 bases). Germline lookup yields CDR1 MGHRA and CDR2 YSYEKL. V was shortened by 6 bases and J by 2 bases, with 15 bases between the two germline ends. CDR3 length: 15 residues. The CDR3, as DNA: TGCGCCAGCAGGCCAAGAGTCAGGGCCACAGATACGCAGTATTTT. Its protein is CASRPRVRATDTQYF.

This clonotype has a count of ten or more. This chain joins TRBV4-2 and TRBJ2-3, with D possibly being TRBD2 (7 bases). The CDR3 length is 16 residues. The V gene's germline CDR1 is LGHNA and CDR2 YNFKEQ. V lost 1 base, J lost 4 bases, and 15 bases lay in between. The CDR3 spells CASSQGEGGVADTQYF. CDR3 DNA: TGTGCCAGCAGCCAAGGGGAGGGGGGAGTAGCAGATACGCAGTATTTT.

This clonotype was counted only a few times. The chain employs TRBV7-3 and TRBJ2-1, with TRBD2 matching 7 bases. CDR3 size: 12 residues. CDR1 and CDR2 (germline): SGHTA, FQGTGA. Losses at the gene ends were 5 bases for V and 9 bases for J; bases not matched to a gene: 4. CDR3 loop: CASSPPGGEQFF. CDR3 in DNA: TGTGCCAGCAGCCCCCCGGGGGGTGAGCAGTTCTTC.

This clonotype came up a few times. The genes are TRBV5-6 and TRBJ2-5; no definite D call. V lost 1 base and J 5 bases, leaving 9 bases between the germline ends. CDR1 is SGHDT, CDR2 YYEEEE, per germline. CDR3 length: 13 amino acids. The CDR3 loop reads CASSLPPSETQYF. DNA for the CDR3: TGTGCCAGCAGCTTGCCACCTTCGGAGACCCAGTACTTC.

There are many counts of this clonotype. The rearrangement joins TRBV5-6 to TRBJ1-5; D remains ambiguous. The germline V gene has CDR1 SGHDT and CDR2 YYEEEE. The CDR3 runs to 12 residues. V was cut by 0 bases and J by 5 bases, with 3 bases left in between. CDR3 region: CASSLVDQPQHF. The CDR3 DNA follows: TGTGCCAGCAGCTTGGTGGATCAGCCCCAGCATTTT. Using reference TRBV5-6 and TRBJ1-5 for the parts outside the CDR3, the full variable domain is DAGVTQSPTHLIKTRGQQVTLRCSPKSGHDTVSWYQQALGQGPQFIFQYYEEEERQRGNFPDRFSGHQFPNYSSELNVNALLLGDSALYLCASSLVDQPQHFGDGTRLSIL.

V is TRBV5-1 and J is TRBJ2-7; D not resolved. Germline V gives CDR1 SGHRS, CDR2 YFSETQ. Trimming took off 0 bases at V and 1 base at J, with 8 bases between the two ends. This CDR3 spans 14 amino acids. CDR3 residues: CASSLDGPSYEQYF. Written as DNA, the CDR3 is TGCGCCAGCAGCTTGGACGGGCCATCCTACGAGCAGTACTTC.